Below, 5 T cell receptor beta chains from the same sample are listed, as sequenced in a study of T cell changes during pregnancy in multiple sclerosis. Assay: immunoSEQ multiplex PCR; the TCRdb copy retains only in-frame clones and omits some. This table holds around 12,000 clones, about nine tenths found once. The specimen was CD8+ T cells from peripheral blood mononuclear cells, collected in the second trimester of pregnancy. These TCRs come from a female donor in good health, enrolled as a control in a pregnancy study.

The CDR3 reads CASSGQGGNQPQHF. The CDR3 DNA reads as TGTGCCAGCAGTGGTCAGGGGGGCAATCAGCCCCAGCATTTT. The chain carries TRBV28 and TRBJ1-5, with 7 bases aligning to TRBD1. The CDR3 runs 14 residues. Germline CDR1 is MDHEN and CDR2 is SYDVKM. V lost 5 bases to trimming and J lost 2 bases; unmatched junction nucleotides: 3.

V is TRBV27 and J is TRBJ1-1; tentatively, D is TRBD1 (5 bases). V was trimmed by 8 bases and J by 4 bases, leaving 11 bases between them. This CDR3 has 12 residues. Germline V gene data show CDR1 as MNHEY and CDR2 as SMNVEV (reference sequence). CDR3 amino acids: CASQGFGTEAFF. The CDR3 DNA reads TGTGCCAGCCAGGGTTTCGGCACTGAAGCTTTCTTT.

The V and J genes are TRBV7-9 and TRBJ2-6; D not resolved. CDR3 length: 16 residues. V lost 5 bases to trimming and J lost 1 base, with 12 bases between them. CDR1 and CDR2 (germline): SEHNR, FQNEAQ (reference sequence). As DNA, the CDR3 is TGTGCCAGCAGCCAAGATTCCGGGTCTGGGGCCAACGTCCTGACTTTC. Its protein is CASSQDSGSGANVLTF.

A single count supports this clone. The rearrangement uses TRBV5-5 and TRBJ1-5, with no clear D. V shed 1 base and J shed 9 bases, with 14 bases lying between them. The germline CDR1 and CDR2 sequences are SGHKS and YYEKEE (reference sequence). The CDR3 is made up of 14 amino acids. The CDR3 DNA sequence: TGTGCCAGCAGCTTGTTTCAGATAGAGGGGCCCCAGCATTTT. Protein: CASSLFQIEGPQHF.

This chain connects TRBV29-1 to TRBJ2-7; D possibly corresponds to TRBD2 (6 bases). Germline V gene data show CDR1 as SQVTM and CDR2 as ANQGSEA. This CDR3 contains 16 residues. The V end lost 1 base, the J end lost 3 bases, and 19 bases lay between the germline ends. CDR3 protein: CSVEGLGTSTDYEQYF. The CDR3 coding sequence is TGCAGCGTTGAAGGCCTCGGGACTTCGACGGACTACGAGCAGTACTTC.